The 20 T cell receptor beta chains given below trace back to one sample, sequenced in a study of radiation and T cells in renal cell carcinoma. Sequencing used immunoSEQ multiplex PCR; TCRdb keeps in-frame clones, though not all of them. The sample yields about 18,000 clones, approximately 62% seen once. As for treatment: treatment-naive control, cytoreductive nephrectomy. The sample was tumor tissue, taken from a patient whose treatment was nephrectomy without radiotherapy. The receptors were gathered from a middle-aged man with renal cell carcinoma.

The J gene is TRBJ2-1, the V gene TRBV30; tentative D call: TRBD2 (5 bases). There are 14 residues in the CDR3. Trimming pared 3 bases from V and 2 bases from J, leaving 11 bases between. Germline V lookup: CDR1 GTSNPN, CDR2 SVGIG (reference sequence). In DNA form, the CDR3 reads TGTGCCTGGAGGGAAGCGGCGACCTACAATGAGCAGTTCTTC. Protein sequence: CAWREAATYNEQFF.

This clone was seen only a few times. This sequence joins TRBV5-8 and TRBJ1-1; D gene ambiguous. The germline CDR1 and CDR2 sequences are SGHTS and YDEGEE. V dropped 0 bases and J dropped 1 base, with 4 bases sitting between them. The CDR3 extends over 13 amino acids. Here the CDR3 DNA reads TGTGCCAGCAGCTTGGGACGGAACACTGAAGCTTTCTTT. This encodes CASSLGRNTEAFF. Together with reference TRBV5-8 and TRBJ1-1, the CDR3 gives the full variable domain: EAGVTQSPTHLIKTRGQQATLRCSPISGHTSVYWYQQALGLGLQFLLWYDEGEERNRGNFPPRFSGRQFPNYSSELNVNALELEDSALYLCASSLGRNTEAFFGQGTRLTVV.

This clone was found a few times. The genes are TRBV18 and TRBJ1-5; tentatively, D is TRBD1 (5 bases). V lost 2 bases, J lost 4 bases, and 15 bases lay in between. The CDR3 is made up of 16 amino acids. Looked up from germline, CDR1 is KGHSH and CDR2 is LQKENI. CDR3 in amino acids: CASSPSLWRGNQPQHF. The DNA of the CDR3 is TGTGCCAGCTCACCAAGTCTGTGGAGGGGAAATCAGCCCCAGCATTTT.

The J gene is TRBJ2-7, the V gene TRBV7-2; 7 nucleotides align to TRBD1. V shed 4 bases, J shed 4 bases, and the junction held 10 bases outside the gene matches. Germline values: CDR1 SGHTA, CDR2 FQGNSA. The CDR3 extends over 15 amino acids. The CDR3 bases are TGTGCCAGCAGCTCGCGCCCGGGACAGATGTACGAGCAGTACTTC. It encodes CASSSRPGQMYEQYF.

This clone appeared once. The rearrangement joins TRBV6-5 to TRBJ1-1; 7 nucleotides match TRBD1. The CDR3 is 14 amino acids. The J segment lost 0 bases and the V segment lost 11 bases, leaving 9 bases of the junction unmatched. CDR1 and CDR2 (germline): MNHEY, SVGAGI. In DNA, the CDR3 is TGTGCCTCTCGTTCGAGGGGGCTGAACACTGAAGCTTTCTTT. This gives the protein CASRSRGLNTEAFF.

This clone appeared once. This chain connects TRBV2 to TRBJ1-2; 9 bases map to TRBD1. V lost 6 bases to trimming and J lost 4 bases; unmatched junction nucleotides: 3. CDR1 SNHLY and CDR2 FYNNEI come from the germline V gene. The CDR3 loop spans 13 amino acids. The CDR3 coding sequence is TGTGCCAGCAGGCGGGACAGGGTCTATGGCTACACCTTC. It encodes CASRRDRVYGYTF.

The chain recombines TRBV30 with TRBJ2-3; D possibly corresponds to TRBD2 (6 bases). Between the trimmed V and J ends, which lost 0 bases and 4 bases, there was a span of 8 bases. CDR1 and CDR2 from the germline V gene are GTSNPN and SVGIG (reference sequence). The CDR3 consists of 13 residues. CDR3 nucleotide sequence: TGTGCCTGGAGTGTAAGGGAGGCAGATACGCAGTATTTT. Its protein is CAWSVREADTQYF.

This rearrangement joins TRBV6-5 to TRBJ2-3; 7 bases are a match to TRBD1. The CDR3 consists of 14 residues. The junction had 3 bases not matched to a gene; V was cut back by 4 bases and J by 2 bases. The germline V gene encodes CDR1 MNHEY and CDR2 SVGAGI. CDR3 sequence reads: CASSSGQTTDTQYF. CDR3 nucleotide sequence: TGTGCCAGCAGTTCGGGACAGACCACAGATACGCAGTATTTT.

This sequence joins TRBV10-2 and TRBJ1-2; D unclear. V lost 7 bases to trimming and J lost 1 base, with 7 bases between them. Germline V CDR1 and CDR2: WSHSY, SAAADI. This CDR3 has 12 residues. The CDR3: CASKTINYGYTF. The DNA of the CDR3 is TGCGCCAGCAAAACCATTAACTATGGCTACACCTTC.

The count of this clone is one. The CDR3 region has the DNA TGTGCCAGCAGCTTGGGGCTCAGATCTGAAGCTTTCTTT. This sequence encodes CASSLGLRSEAFF. The chain links TRBV5-5 to TRBJ1-1; D gene uncertain. CDR3 length: 13 residues. From germline, CDR1 is SGHKS and CDR2 YYEKEE (reference sequence). Trimming pared 0 bases from V and 6 bases from J, leaving 9 bases between. Supplemented by reference TRBV5-5 and TRBJ1-1, the full variable domain reads DAGVTQSPTHLIKTRGQQVTLRCSPISGHKSVSWYQQVLGQGPQFIFQYYEKEERGRGNFPDRFSARQFPNYSSELNVNALLLGDSALYLCASSLGLRSEAFFGQGTRLTVV.

The CDR3 nucleotides read TGTGCCAGCAGCTTAGTCCCCGGGAGCGGCCATCTGGGGGAGCAGTACTTC. Its protein product is CASSLVPGSGHLGEQYF. The V call is TRBV7-2, the J call TRBJ2-7; D is perhaps TRBD2 (6 bases). This CDR3 is 17 amino acids long. Trimming removed 1 base from V and 7 bases from J, with 23 bases in between. Germline V lookup: CDR1 SGHTA, CDR2 FQGNSA.

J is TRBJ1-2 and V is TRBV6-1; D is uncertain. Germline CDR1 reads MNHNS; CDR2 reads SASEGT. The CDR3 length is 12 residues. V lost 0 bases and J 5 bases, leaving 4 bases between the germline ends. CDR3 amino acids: CASSEAGYGYTF. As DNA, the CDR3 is TGTGCCAGCAGTGAAGCGGGGTATGGCTACACCTTC.

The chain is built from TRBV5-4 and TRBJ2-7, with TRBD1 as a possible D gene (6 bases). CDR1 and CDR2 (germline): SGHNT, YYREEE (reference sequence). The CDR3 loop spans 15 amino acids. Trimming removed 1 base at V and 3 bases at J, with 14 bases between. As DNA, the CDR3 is TGTGCCAGCAGCTTGATGGACAGAGATTTCTACGAGCAGTACTTC. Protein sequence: CASSLMDRDFYEQYF.

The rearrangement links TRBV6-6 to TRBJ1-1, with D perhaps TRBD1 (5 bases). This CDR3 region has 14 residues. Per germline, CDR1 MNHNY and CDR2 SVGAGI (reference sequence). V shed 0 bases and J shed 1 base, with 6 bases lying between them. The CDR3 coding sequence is TGTGCCAGCAGTTACTCGACAGCGAACACTGAAGCTTTCTTT. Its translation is CASSYSTANTEAFF.

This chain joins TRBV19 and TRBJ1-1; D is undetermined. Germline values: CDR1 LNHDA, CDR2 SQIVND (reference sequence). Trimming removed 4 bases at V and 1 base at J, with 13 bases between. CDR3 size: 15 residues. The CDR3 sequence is CASSTRSSTNTEAFF. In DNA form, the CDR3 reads TGTGCCAGTAGTACTAGGAGCAGCACGAACACTGAAGCTTTCTTT. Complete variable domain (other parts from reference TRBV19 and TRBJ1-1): DGGITQSPKYLFRKEGQNVTLSCEQNLNHDAMYWYRQDPGQGLRLIYYSQIVNDFQKGDIAEGYSVSREKKESFPLTVTSAQKNPTAFYLCASSTRSSTNTEAFFGQGTRLTVV.

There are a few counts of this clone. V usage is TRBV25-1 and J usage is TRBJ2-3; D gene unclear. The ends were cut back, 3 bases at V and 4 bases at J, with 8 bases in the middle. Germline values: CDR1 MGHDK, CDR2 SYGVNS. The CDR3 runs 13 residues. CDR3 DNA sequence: TGTGCCAGCAGTGATTTTGATGCAGATACGCAGTATTTT. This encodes CASSDFDADTQYF. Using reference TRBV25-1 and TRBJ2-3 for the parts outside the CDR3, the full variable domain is EADIYQTPRYLVIGTGKKITLECSQTMGHDKMYWYQQDPGMELHLIHYSYGVNSTEKGDLSSESTVSRIRTEHFPLTLESARPSHTSQYLCASSDFDADTQYFGPGTRLTVL.

CDR3 protein: CASRVGAQGETQYF. The DNA for the CDR3 is TGTGCCAGCAGGGTGGGGGCGCAGGGGGAGACCCAGTACTTC. V gene TRBV11-2 combines with J gene TRBJ2-5; D is perhaps TRBD1 (6 bases). In germline, CDR1 is SGHAT, CDR2 FQNNGV. CDR3 length equals 14 residues. V was cut by 6 bases and J by 5 bases, with 16 bases left in between.

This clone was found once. CDR3 protein: CASSLGVQTQETQYF. The DNA for the CDR3 is TGTGCCAGTAGTCTCGGAGTTCAAACCCAAGAGACCCAGTACTTC. The rearrangement links TRBV19 to TRBJ2-5; no clear D gene. Trimming stripped 5 bases from V and 1 base from J, with 14 bases between. Germline CDR1 is LNHDA and CDR2 is SQIVND (reference sequence). The CDR3 contains 15 residues.

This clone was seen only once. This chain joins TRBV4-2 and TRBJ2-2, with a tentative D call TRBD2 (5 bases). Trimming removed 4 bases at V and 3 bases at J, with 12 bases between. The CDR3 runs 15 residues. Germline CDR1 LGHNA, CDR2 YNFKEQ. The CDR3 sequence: CASSPTGWDTGELFF. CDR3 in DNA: TGTGCCAGCAGCCCCACGGGGTGGGACACCGGGGAGCTGTTTTTT.

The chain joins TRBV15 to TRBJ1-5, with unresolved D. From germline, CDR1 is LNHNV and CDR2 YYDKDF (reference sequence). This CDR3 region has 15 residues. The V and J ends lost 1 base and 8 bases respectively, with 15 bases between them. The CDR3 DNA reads TGTGCCACCAGCAGAGGTGGGTACGATAGGGAGCCCCAGCATTTT. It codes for CATSRGGYDREPQHF.